Below, 15 T cell receptor beta chains from the same sample are listed, as sequenced in a study of OX40 agonist ivuxolimab in advanced cancers. Here immunoSEQ multiplex PCR was the method, and the copy in TCRdb shows in-frame clones only, minus some. The table records around 73,000 clones, 70% to 90% of them present only once. The specimen was CD4+ or CD8+ T cells sorted from blood, collected in a trial of the OX40 agonist ivuxolimab. Source of these receptors: an adult with an advanced solid tumor such as melanoma, head and neck, liver or kidney cancer.

The V and J genes are TRBV9 and TRBJ2-3, with D perhaps given as TRBD1 or TRBD2 (5 bases each). CDR1 and CDR2 from the germline V gene are SGDLS and YYNGEE. The germline V and J ends were trimmed by 3 bases and 0 bases, with 8 bases remaining between them. The CDR3 has 14 residues. The CDR3 nucleotides are TGTGCCAGCAGCGCTTGGGACAGCACAGATACGCAGTATTTT. The encoded protein is CASSAWDSTDTQYF.

The chain joins TRBV9 to TRBJ2-3; D perhaps matches TRBD1 (6 bases). V gave up 0 bases and J gave up 4 bases, with 12 bases separating them. The germline V gene has CDR1 SGDLS and CDR2 YYNGEE. The CDR3 is 15 residues long. Written as DNA, the CDR3 is TGTGCCAGCAGCGTAGTGGGGGCGCGGGCAGATACGCAGTATTTT. Its protein is CASSVVGARADTQYF.

This clone appeared once. The CDR3 sequence: CASKLAGGLVEQFF. The CDR3 bases are TGTGCCAGCAAACTAGCGGGAGGTCTGGTTGAGCAGTTCTTC. V and J are TRBV28 and TRBJ2-1; 12 nucleotides agree with TRBD2. Unmatched junction bases numbered 7, after V lost 7 bases and J lost 9 bases. Germline V gives CDR1 MDHEN, CDR2 SYDVKM. This CDR3 comprises 14 residues.

The chain joins TRBV19 to TRBJ2-1; the match to TRBD2 covers 9 bases. This CDR3 has 14 residues. The germline gives CDR1 LNHDA, CDR2 SQIVND (reference sequence). Unmatched junction bases numbered 13, after V lost 10 bases and J lost 9 bases. CDR3 sequence reads: CATAGSGRLGEQFF. In DNA form, the CDR3 reads TGTGCCACCGCGGGGAGCGGGAGGTTGGGTGAGCAGTTCTTC. The whole variable domain, remainder taken from reference TRBV19 and TRBJ2-1, is DGGITQSPKYLFRKEGQNVTLSCEQNLNHDAMYWYRQDPGQGLRLIYYSQIVNDFQKGDIAEGYSVSREKKESFPLTVTSAQKNPTAFYLCATAGSGRLGEQFFGPGTRLTVL.

The chain carries TRBV5-1 and TRBJ2-5, with D possibly being TRBD1 or TRBD2 (5 bases each). V gave up 1 base and J gave up 5 bases, with 15 bases separating them. The CDR3 is 15 amino acids. Germline CDR1 is SGHRS and CDR2 is YFSETQ. CDR3 amino acids: CASSLPGTQRETQYF. The CDR3 nucleotides are TGCGCCAGCAGCTTGCCAGGGACGCAACGGGAGACCCAGTACTTC.

V gene TRBV10-3 combines with J gene TRBJ2-6, with D unresolved. Trimming took off 7 bases at V and 0 bases at J, with 7 bases between the two ends. The CDR3 has 14 amino acids. Per germline, CDR1 ENHRY and CDR2 SYGVKD. The CDR3 is CAIKDGSGANVLTF. CDR3 DNA sequence: TGTGCCATCAAGGACGGCTCTGGGGCCAACGTCCTGACTTTC.

The chain employs TRBV7-8 and TRBJ2-5; no reliable D call. CDR3 size: 12 residues. The germline gives CDR1 SGHVS, CDR2 FQNEAQ. The germline V and J ends were trimmed by 10 bases and 3 bases, with 12 bases remaining between them. CDR3 DNA sequence: TGTGCCACCACGCCCGCCGAAGAGACCCAGTACTTC. This sequence encodes CATTPAEETQYF.

This chain connects TRBV28 to TRBJ2-7; 11 bases are shared with TRBD2. The CDR3 extends over 20 amino acids. Germline V lookup: CDR1 MDHEN, CDR2 SYDVKM. V lost 4 bases and J lost 3; bases outside the gene matches: 20. The CDR3 DNA sequence: TGTGCCAGCAGTTCGTTTCAGGGGACTAGCGGAGGCCCTCCCCGCTACGAGCAGTACTTC. As protein: CASSSFQGTSGGPPRYEQYF.

The DNA for the CDR3 is TGTGCCAGCAGCTTGGGGACTAGCGGGAGGGGGCCTTACACGAATGAGCAGTTCTTC. It is translated as CASSLGTSGRGPYTNEQFF. V is TRBV11-1 and J is TRBJ2-1; 16 nucleotides agree with TRBD2. CDR1 is SGHAT, CDR2 FQDESV, per germline (reference sequence). The J segment lost 7 bases and the V segment lost 3 bases, leaving 12 bases of the junction unmatched. This CDR3 has 19 residues.

The V and J genes are TRBV27 and TRBJ2-3; D unclear. Germline values: CDR1 MNHEY, CDR2 SMNVEV (reference sequence). This CDR3 has 16 residues. Deletions cut 1 base from V and 3 bases from J, with 14 bases between. The CDR3 loop reads CASSLYPPGPTDTQYF. CDR3 coding DNA: TGTGCCAGCAGTTTATACCCGCCCGGGCCTACAGATACGCAGTATTTT.

CDR3 sequence reads: CASSLEGQGLSGNTIYF. The CDR3 coding sequence is TGTGCCAGCAGCTTAGAAGGACAGGGCCTCTCTGGAAACACCATATATTTT. The chain combines TRBV7-2 with TRBJ1-3; 8 bases align to TRBD1. The V gene end was trimmed by 1 base and the J gene end by 0 bases; junction bases not matched to a gene: 5. The CDR3 has 17 residues. Germline-derived CDR1 and CDR2 are SGHTA and FQGNSA.

The genes are TRBV19 and TRBJ2-3, with D hard to call. V was cut by 6 bases and J by 5 bases, with 9 bases left in between. Per germline, CDR1 LNHDA and CDR2 SQIVND (reference sequence). The CDR3 length is 12 residues. The CDR3 region has the DNA TGTGCCAGTAGCCTCAGCCTAGATACGCAGTATTTT. Amino acid sequence: CASSLSLDTQYF.

This clone was seen a single time. This sequence joins TRBV30 and TRBJ2-7, with D unclear. The CDR3 totals 16 residues. The ends were cut back, 5 bases at V and 3 bases at J, with 23 bases in the middle. The germline V gene has CDR1 GTSNPN and CDR2 SVGIG (reference sequence). The CDR3 DNA reads as TGTGCCTGGTCCGTAAGGGCTAACTCCCCGTACTACGAGCAGTACTTC. Amino acids: CAWSVRANSPYYEQYF.

A note on this clone: Other DNA sequences of this sample code for an identical CDR3. The chain recombines TRBV19 with TRBJ2-3, with D perhaps TRBD2 (5 bases). Per germline, CDR1 LNHDA and CDR2 SQIVND (reference sequence). The CDR3 is 13 residues long. Deletions cut 0 bases from V and 6 bases from J, with 7 bases between. CDR3 nucleotide sequence: TGTGCCAGTAGTATAGATGGGGAGGATACGCAGTATTTT. The encoded protein is CASSIDGEDTQYF.

This clone was seen more than once but under ten times. The chain has TRBV7-2 and TRBJ1-5; no definite D call. Germline loops: CDR1 SGHTA, CDR2 FQGNSA. This CDR3 has 14 residues. V gave up 5 bases and J gave up 2 bases, with 10 bases separating them. This chain's CDR3 is CASSPYIGNQPQHF. The CDR3 DNA follows: TGTGCCAGCAGCCCCTACATAGGCAATCAGCCCCAGCATTTT.